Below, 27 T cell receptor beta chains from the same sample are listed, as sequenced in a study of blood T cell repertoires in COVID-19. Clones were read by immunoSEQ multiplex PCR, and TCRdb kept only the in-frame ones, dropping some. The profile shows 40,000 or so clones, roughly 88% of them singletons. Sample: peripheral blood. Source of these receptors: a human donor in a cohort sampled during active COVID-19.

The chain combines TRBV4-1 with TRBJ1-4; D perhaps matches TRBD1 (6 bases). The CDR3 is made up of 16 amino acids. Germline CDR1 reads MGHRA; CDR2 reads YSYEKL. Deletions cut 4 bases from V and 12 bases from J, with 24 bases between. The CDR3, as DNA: TGCGCCAGCAGCCCCGAGTGGGACACCCGCCGAAAAGAACTGTTTTTT. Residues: CASSPEWDTRRKELFF.

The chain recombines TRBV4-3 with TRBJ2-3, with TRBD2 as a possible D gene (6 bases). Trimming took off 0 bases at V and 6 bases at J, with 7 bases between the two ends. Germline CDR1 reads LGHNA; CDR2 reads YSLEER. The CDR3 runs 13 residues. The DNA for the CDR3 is TGCGCCAGCAGCCAAGATGGGAGGGATACGCAGTATTTT. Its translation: CASSQDGRDTQYF.

The CDR3 DNA is TGTGCCAGCAGCCAGGGACAGGGGAACGGCTACACCTTC. It codes for CASSQGQGNGYTF. The chain recombines TRBV12-3 or TRBV12-4 with TRBJ1-2; 10 bases map to TRBD1. The CDR3 contains 13 residues. V was clipped by 6 bases and J by 8 bases; unmatched bases: 6.

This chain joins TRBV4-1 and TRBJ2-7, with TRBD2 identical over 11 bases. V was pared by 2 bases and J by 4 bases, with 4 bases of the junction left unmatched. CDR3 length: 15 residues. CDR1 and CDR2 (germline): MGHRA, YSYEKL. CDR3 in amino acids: CASSQLAGGSYEQYF. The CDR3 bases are TGCGCCAGCAGCCAACTAGCGGGGGGCAGTTACGAGCAGTACTTC.

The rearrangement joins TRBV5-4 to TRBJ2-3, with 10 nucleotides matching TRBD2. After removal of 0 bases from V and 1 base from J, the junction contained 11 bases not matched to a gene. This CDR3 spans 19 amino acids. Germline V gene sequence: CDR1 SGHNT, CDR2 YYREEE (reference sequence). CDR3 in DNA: TGTGCCAGCAGCTTGGGATCTAGCGGGGGACCTGCTCGCACAGATACGCAGTATTTT. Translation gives CASSLGSSGGPARTDTQYF.

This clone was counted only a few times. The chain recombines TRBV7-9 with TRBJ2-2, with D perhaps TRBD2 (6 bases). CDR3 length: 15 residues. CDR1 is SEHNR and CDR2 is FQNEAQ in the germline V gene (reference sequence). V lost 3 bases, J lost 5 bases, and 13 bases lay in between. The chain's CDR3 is CASSFPGRETGELFF. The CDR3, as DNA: TGTGCCAGCAGCTTTCCAGGACGGGAGACCGGGGAGCTGTTTTTT.

CDR3 loop: CANSDRLPPYEQYF. The CDR3 coding sequence is TGCGCCAATTCGGACAGGTTACCCCCCTACGAGCAGTACTTC. The rearrangement uses TRBV23-1 and TRBJ2-7; TRBD1 agrees at 7 bases. TRBV23-1 is filed as an ORF, its function uncertain. There are 14 residues in the CDR3. The trim removed 10 bases at V and 2 bases at J, leaving 11 bases unmatched.

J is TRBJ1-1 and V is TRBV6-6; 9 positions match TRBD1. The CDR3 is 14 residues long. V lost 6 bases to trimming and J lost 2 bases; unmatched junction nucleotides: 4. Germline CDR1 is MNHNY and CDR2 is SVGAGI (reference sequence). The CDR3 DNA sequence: TGTGCCAGCAGACGACAGGGGGGAAACACTGAAGCTTTCTTT. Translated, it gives CASRRQGGNTEAFF.

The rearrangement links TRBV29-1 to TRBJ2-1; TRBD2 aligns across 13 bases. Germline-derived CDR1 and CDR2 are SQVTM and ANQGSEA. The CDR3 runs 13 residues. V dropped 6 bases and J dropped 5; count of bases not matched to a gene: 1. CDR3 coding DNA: TGCAGCGTCGGGACTAGCGGGAACAATGAGCAGTTCTTC. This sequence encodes CSVGTSGNNEQFF.

CDR3 in amino acids: CASTNGVYNEQFF. The CDR3 DNA reads as TGCGCCAGCACCAACGGAGTTTACAATGAGCAGTTCTTC. The chain recombines TRBV5-1 with TRBJ2-1; D gene uncertain. The germline CDR1 and CDR2 sequences are SGHRS and YFSETQ. The germline V and J ends were trimmed by 6 bases and 4 bases, with 11 bases remaining between them. The CDR3 is 13 residues long.

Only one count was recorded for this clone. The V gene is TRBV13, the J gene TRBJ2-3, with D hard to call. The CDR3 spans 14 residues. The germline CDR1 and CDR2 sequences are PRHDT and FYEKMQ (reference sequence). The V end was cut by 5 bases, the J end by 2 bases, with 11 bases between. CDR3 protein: CASSVRLTTDTQYF. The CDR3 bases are TGTGCCAGCAGCGTCCGACTGACCACAGATACGCAGTATTTT. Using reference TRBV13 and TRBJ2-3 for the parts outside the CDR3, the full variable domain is AAGVIQSPRHLIKEKRETATLKCYPIPRHDTVYWYQQGPGQDPQFLISFYEKMQSDKGSIPDRFSAQQFSDYHSELNMSSLELGDSALYFCASSVRLTTDTQYFGPGTRLTVL.

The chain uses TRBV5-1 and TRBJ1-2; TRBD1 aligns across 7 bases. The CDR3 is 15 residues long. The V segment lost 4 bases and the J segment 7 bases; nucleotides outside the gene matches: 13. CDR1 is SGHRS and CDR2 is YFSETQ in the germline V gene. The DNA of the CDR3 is TGCGCCAGCAGCGAACAGGGGACGGGGTTAGGTGGCTACACCTTC. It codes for CASSEQGTGLGGYTF.

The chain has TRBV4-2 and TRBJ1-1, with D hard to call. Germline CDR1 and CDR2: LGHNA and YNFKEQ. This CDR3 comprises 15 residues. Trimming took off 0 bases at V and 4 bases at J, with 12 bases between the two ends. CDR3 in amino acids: CASSQEEGHGTEAFF. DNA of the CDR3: TGTGCCAGCAGCCAAGAGGAGGGCCACGGCACTGAAGCTTTCTTT.

The CDR3 nucleotides are TGTGCCACCAGTACTGACTATAACACCGGGGAGCTGTTTTTT. Its protein product is CATSTDYNTGELFF. V gene TRBV24-1 combines with J gene TRBJ2-2, with D possibly TRBD2 on 5 matching bases. Trimming took off 6 bases at V and 2 bases at J, with 9 bases between the two ends. CDR1 and CDR2 (germline): KGHDR, SFDVKD. The CDR3 sequence is 14 residues long.

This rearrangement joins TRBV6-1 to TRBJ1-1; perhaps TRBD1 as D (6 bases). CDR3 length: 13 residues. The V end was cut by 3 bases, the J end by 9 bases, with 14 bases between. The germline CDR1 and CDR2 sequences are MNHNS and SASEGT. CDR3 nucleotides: TGTGCCAGCAGTGAGACAGGTACCTTAAAAGCTTTCTTT. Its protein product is CASSETGTLKAFF.

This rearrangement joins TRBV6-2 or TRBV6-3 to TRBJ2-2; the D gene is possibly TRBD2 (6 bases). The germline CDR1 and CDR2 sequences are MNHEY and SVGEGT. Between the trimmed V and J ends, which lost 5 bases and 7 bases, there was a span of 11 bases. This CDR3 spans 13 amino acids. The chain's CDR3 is CASSTGDGGELFF. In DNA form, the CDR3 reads TGTGCCAGCAGTACGGGGGACGGCGGGGAGCTGTTTTTT.

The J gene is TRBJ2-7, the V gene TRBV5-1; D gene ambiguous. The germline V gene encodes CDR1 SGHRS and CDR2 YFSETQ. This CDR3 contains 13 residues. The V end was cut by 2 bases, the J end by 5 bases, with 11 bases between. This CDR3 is CASSFAVLDEQYF. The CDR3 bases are TGCGCCAGCAGCTTTGCGGTTCTCGACGAGCAGTACTTC.

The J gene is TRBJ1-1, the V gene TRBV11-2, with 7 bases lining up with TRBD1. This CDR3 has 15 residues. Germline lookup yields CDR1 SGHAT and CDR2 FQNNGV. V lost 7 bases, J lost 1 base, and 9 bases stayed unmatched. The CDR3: CASNQGGLTNTEAFF. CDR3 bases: TGTGCCAGCAACCAGGGGGGCTTGACGAACACTGAAGCTTTCTTT.

The CDR3 region has the DNA TGCGCCAGCAGCGGGAGGGGGGACTTGAACACTGAAGCTTTCTTT. Residues: CASSGRGDLNTEAFF. The chain is built from TRBV5-1 and TRBJ1-1; a possible D gene is TRBD1 (6 bases). The V end was cut by 4 bases, the J end by 0 bases, with 13 bases between. The CDR3 is 15 amino acids. Germline V gene data show CDR1 as SGHRS and CDR2 as YFSETQ.

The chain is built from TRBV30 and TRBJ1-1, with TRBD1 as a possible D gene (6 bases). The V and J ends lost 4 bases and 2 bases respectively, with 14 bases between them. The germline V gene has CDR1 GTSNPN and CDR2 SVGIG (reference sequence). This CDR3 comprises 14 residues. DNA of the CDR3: TGTGCCTGGACTACCTCGACAGGAAACACTGAAGCTTTCTTT. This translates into CAWTTSTGNTEAFF.

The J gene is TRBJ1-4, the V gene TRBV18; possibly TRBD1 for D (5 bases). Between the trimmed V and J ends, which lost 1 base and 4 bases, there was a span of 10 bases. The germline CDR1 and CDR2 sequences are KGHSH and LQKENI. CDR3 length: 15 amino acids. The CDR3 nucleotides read TGTGCCAGCTCACCACAGGGACTGGATAATGAAAAACTGTTTTTT. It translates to CASSPQGLDNEKLFF.

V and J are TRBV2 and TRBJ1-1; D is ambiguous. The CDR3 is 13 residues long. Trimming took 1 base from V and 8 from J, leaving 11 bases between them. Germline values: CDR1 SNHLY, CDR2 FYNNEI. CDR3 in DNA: TGTGCCAGCAGTGAAGTGGGAGCTCCCGAAGCTTTCTTT. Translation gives CASSEVGAPEAFF.

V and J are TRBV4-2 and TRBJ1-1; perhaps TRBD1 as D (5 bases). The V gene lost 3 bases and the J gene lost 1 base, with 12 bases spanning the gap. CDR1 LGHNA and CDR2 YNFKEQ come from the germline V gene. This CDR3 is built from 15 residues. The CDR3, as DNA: TGTGCCAGCAGCCACGGACAAATCAAGAACACTGAAGCTTTCTTT. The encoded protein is CASSHGQIKNTEAFF.

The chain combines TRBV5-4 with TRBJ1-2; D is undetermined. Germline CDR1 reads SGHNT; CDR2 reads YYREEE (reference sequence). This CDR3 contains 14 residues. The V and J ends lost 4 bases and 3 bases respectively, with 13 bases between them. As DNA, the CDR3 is TGTGCCAGCAGCCGTCAGTCTGTTGACTATGGCTACACCTTC. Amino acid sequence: CASSRQSVDYGYTF.

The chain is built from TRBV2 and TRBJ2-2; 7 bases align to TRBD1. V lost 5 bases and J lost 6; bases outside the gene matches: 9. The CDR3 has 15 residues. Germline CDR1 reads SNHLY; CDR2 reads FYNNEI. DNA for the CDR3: TGTGCCAGCAGTTCCGACAGGGTCGGAGCCGGGGAGCTGTTTTTT. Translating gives CASSSDRVGAGELFF.

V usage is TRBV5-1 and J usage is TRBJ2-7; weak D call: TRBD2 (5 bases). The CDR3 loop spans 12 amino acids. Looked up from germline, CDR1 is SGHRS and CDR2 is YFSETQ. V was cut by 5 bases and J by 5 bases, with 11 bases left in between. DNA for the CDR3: TGCGCCAGCAGGCGTGAGGGAAACGAGCAGTACTTC. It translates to CASRREGNEQYF.

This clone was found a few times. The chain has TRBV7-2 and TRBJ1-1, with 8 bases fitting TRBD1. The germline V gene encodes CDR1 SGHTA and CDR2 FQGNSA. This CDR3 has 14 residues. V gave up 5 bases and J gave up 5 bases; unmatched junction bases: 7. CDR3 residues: CASSLERTGTEAFF. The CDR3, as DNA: TGTGCCAGCAGCCTAGAAAGGACAGGGACTGAAGCTTTCTTT. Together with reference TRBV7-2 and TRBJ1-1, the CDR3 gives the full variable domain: GAGVSQSPSNKVTEKGKDVELRCDPISGHTALYWYRQSLGQGLEFLIYFQGNSAPDKSGLPSDRFSAERTGGSVSTLTIQRTQQEDSAVYLCASSLERTGTEAFFGQGTRLTVV.